This is a list of T cell receptor beta chains from one sample in a study of T-cell memory formation after mild COVID-19. TCRdb processed the 5' RACE reads anew with MiXCR; each CDR3 protein has one entry. Found here are about 200,000 distinct CDR3 sequences, approximately 16% of them singletons; the top ten hold approximately 2%. Sequenced sample: PBMCs or a T cell subset sorted from them (not recorded which). These receptors were collected from an adult woman who had mild COVID-19 (a few samples of this study predate the infection). Cell type and time point are not known. Each CDR3 is given with its conserved first and last residue. The D gene is left open where the match is weak. The size entry is marked missing in some rows and otherwise reads once, few, many or a size class.

NA | TRBJ1-2 | TRBV7-2 | NA | CASSLLEGVYCYTF | TGTGCCAGCAGCTTATTGGAAGGTGTCTATTGCTACACCTTC
few | TRBJ2-4 | TRBV11-2 | NA | CASSFQGPNIQYF | TGTGCCAGCAGCTTCCAAGGACCAAACATTCAGTACTTC
NA | TRBJ2-5 | TRBV2 | NA | CASSEGAALVGAQYF | TGTGCCAGCAGTGAAGGGGCTGCTCTCGTAGGAGCCCAGTACTTC
NA | TRBJ2-5 | TRBV7-2 | NA | CASSFARFGPETQYF | TGTGCCAGCAGCTTCGCCAGGTTCGGGCCGGAGACCCAGTACTTC
many | TRBJ2-1 | TRBV5-6 | NA | CASSWGRGEQFF | TGTGCCAGCAGCTGGGGAAGAGGTGAGCAGTTCTTC
few | TRBJ2-3 | TRBV7-2 | NA | CASSGGSGKPSTDTQYF | TGTGCCAGCAGCGGGGGGAGCGGAAAACCTAGCACAGATACGCAGTATTTT
few | TRBJ2-3 | TRBV20-1 | TRBD2 | CSASPASGVPSTDTQYF | TGCAGTGCTAGTCCAGCTAGCGGGGTCCCCAGCACAGATACGCAGTATTTT
NA | TRBJ1-6 | TRBV12-3/TRBV12-4 | NA | CASSFRGANSPLHF | TGTGCCAGCAGTTTCCGGGGGGCAAATTCACCCCTCCACTTT
NA | TRBJ1-2 | TRBV7-2 | NA | CASSSAGLYGYTF | TGTGCCAGCAGCTCAGCAGGGCTCTATGGCTACACCTTC
NA | TRBJ1-2 | TRBV5-1 | NA | CASSPRDIVYGYTF | TGCGCCAGCAGCCCCCGGGACATCGTCTATGGCTACACCTTC
NA | TRBJ1-2 | TRBV7-8 | TRBD1 | CASSLGQGSYTF | TGTGCCAGCAGCTTAGGACAGGGCAGCTACACCTTC
few | TRBJ2-3 | TRBV7-2 | NA | CASSLGTYSTDTQYF | TGTGCCAGCAGCTTAGGAACATATAGCACAGATACGCAGTATTTT
few | TRBJ1-2 | TRBV6-5 | NA | CASSSPWDYGYTF | TGTGCCAGCAGTTCGCCCTGGGACTATGGCTACACCTTC
NA | TRBJ1-2 | TRBV12-3/TRBV12-4 | NA | CASSPGPTYGYTF | TGTGCCAGCAGTCCGGGACCAACCTATGGCTACACCTTC
NA | TRBJ1-5 | TRBV10-2 | TRBD1 | CASSERNRGSNQPQHF | TGCGCCAGCAGTGAAAGAAACAGGGGAAGCAATCAGCCCCAGCATTTT
NA | TRBJ1-4 | TRBV29-1 | NA | CSARDRGTNEKLFF | TGCAGCGCTCGGGATAGGGGGACTAATGAAAAACTGTTTTTT
few | TRBJ2-1 | TRBV9 | TRBD2 | CASGALAGAGEQFF | TGTGCCAGCGGGGCACTAGCGGGAGCAGGCGAGCAGTTCTTC
NA | TRBJ2-7 | TRBV3-1 | NA | CASSPGRAQLGEQYF | TGTGCCAGCAGCCCCGGGCGCGCCCAACTGGGGGAGCAGTACTTC
NA | TRBJ1-2 | TRBV12-3/TRBV12-4 | NA | CASIIDGTTGGYTF | TGTGCCAGCATCATCGACGGGACAACGGGTGGCTACACCTTC
few | TRBJ2-7 | TRBV6-6 | NA | CASSYAGGIARLNYEQYF | TGTGCCAGCAGTTACGCCGGAGGGATAGCGAGACTAAACTACGAGCAGTACTTC
NA | TRBJ2-1 | TRBV6-1 | TRBD1 | CASSATGFAYNEQFF | TGTGCCAGCAGCGCGACAGGGTTCGCCTACAATGAGCAGTTCTTC
few | TRBJ2-7 | TRBV6-6 | TRBD2 | CASITSGRRPEQYF | TGTGCCAGCATCACTAGCGGGAGGCGTCCGGAGCAGTACTTC
NA | TRBJ2-3 | TRBV7-2 | NA | CASSAFLADTQYF | TGTGCCAGCAGCGCCTTTTTGGCAGATACGCAGTATTTT
once | TRBJ2-1 | TRBV5-1 | TRBD1 | CASRNRQGEHEQFF | TGCGCCAGCAGAAATAGACAGGGGGAGCATGAGCAGTTCTTC
few | TRBJ2-2 | TRBV5-1 | NA | CASRPQGYGELFF | TGCGCCAGTCGCCCCCAGGGCTACGGGGAGCTGTTTTTT
NA | TRBJ1-1 | TRBV12-3/TRBV12-4 | NA | CASSRSPYTEAFF | TGTGCCAGCAGTCGTTCACCTTACACTGAAGCTTTCTTT
few | TRBJ2-1 | TRBV10-3 | NA | CAISREGHSGYEQFF | TGTGCCATCAGTAGGGAGGGACATTCGGGCTATGAGCAGTTCTTC
few | TRBJ2-3 | TRBV2 | TRBD1 | CASRDRTGGHTDTQYF | TGTGCCAGCAGGGACCGGACAGGGGGGCACACAGATACGCAGTATTTT
few | TRBJ2-2 | TRBV5-1 | NA | CASSRRTDPNTGELFF | TGCGCCAGCAGCCGACGGACAGACCCTAACACCGGGGAGCTGTTTTTT
once | TRBJ2-5 | TRBV3-1 | NA | CASSQGTSGQRHF | TGTGCCAGCAGCCAAGGGACTTCAGGACAACGTCACTTC
few | TRBJ1-1 | TRBV7-2 | NA | CASSLGMRNTEAFF | TGTGCCAGCAGCCTCGGGATGAGGAACACTGAAGCTTTCTTT
NA | TRBJ2-1 | TRBV12-3/TRBV12-4 | TRBD2 | CASSPSGGVNEQFF | TGTGCCAGCAGTCCTAGCGGGGGGGTCAATGAGCAGTTCTTC